The 15 T cell receptor beta chains presented below share a single source sample, sequenced in a study of shared clonotypes between healthy human individuals. TCRdb's table, derived via immunoSEQ multiplex PCR, lists solely in-frame clones and lacks some. The sample includes over a million clones, about 84% seen only once; the top ten take roughly 0.61%. Sample: memory CD4+ T cells from PBMCs. As for subset: CD45RA-negative fraction. These receptors were collected from a young man in good health. Some clones in this sample may be carry-over from other donors' samples.

V usage is TRBV14 and J usage is TRBJ2-1, with D possibly matching TRBD2 (6 bases). Trimming left V 3 bases short and J 10 bases short, with 16 bases between. The V gene's germline CDR1 is SGHDN and CDR2 FVKESK. This CDR3 comprises 14 residues. The CDR3 bases are TGTGCCAGCAGCCAGACCAGGACTACCGCGGAGCAGTTCTTC. Encoded protein: CASSQTRTTAEQFF. The full variable domain, completed using reference TRBV14 and TRBJ2-1, is EAGVTQFPSHSVIEKGQTVTLRCDPISGHDNLYWYRRVMGKEIKFLLHFVKESKQDESGMPNNRFLAERTGGTYSTLKVQPAELEDSGVYFCASSQTRTTAEQFFGPGTRLTVL.

The chain carries TRBV7-3 and TRBJ1-1; TRBD1 agrees at 8 bases. This CDR3 contains 12 residues. The trim removed 8 bases at V and 1 base at J, leaving 0 bases unmatched. CDR1 SGHTA and CDR2 FQGTGA come from the germline V gene. The chain's CDR3 is CASGTGNTEAFF. In nucleotides, the CDR3 is TGTGCCAGCGGGACAGGGAACACTGAAGCTTTCTTT.

J is TRBJ2-5 and V is TRBV6-1, with 7 bases matching TRBD1. V was pared by 9 bases and J by 1 base, with 8 bases of the junction left unmatched. From germline, CDR1 is MNHNS and CDR2 SASEGT. The CDR3 spans 14 residues. The CDR3 DNA reads TGTGCCAGTCACAGGGGTTATTTCCAAGAGACCCAGTACTTC. This codes for CASHRGYFQETQYF.

The chain has TRBV5-1 and TRBJ2-1, with no clear D. This CDR3 contains 13 residues. V lost 4 bases and J 5 bases, leaving 10 bases between the germline ends. Germline V gene data show CDR1 as SGHRS and CDR2 as YFSETQ. CDR3 DNA: TGCGCCAGCAGCCCCCCCAATGACAATGAGCAGTTCTTC. This encodes CASSPPNDNEQFF.

The rearrangement joins TRBV5-1 to TRBJ2-7; a possible D gene is TRBD1 (6 bases). V was clipped by 5 bases and J by 3 bases, with 15 bases between them. Per the germline V gene, CDR1 is SGHRS and CDR2 is YFSETQ. The CDR3 is made up of 14 amino acids. CDR3 amino acids: CASRRTGTRYEQYF. In DNA, the CDR3 is TGCGCCAGCAGACGGACCGGGACACGCTACGAGCAGTACTTC.

The chain is built from TRBV19 and TRBJ1-1; maybe TRBD1 (5 bases). The V gene's germline CDR1 is LNHDA and CDR2 SQIVND (reference sequence). V gave up 6 bases and J gave up 3 bases, with 11 bases separating them. This CDR3 contains 13 residues. For the CDR3, the DNA is TGTGCCAGTAGAATTAGGGGCCACACTGAAGCTTTCTTT. Translated, it gives CASRIRGHTEAFF.

This clone has ten or more counts. The chain has TRBV7-3 and TRBJ2-1; 8 nucleotides agree with TRBD2. J lost 1 base, V lost 5 bases, and 10 bases had no gene match. This CDR3 comprises 17 residues. In germline, CDR1 is SGHTA, CDR2 FQGTGA. The CDR3 spells CASSLPERGQSYNEQFF. As DNA, the CDR3 is TGTGCCAGCAGCCTACCTGAGCGGGGGCAATCCTACAATGAGCAGTTCTTC. Full variable domain (outside the CDR3, taken from reference TRBV7-3 and TRBJ2-1): GAGVSQTPSNKVTEKGKYVELRCDPISGHTALYWYRQSLGQGPEFLIYFQGTGAADDSGLPNDRFFAVRPEGSVSTLKIQRTERGDSAVYLCASSLPERGQSYNEQFFGPGTRLTVL.

The gene calls are TRBV7-9 and TRBJ1-6; D call uncertain. Deletions cut 1 base from V and 8 bases from J, with 0 bases between. Germline assignment: CDR1 SEHNR and CDR2 FQNEAQ (reference sequence). The CDR3 spans 11 residues. Here the CDR3 DNA reads TGTGCCAGCAGCTTAGATTCACCCCTCCACTTT. It encodes CASSLDSPLHF.

The chain uses TRBV9 and TRBJ1-2, with D unresolved. Deletions cut 5 bases from V and 4 bases from J, with 12 bases between. Germline CDR1 and CDR2: SGDLS and YYNGEE. The CDR3 is made up of 13 amino acids. Here the CDR3 DNA reads TGTGCCAGCAGGGACCGCCGGGGCTATGGCTACACCTTC. Translating gives CASRDRRGYGYTF. Full variable domain (remainder filled in from reference TRBV9 and TRBJ1-2): DSGVTQTPKHLITATGQRVTLRCSPRSGDLSVYWYQQSLDQGLQFLIQYYNGEERAKGNILERFSAQQFPDLHSELNLSSLELGDSALYFCASRDRRGYGYTFGSGTRLTVV.

The V call is TRBV18, the J call TRBJ1-4; 8 bases are shared with TRBD1. This CDR3 is 14 amino acids long. V was clipped by 5 bases and J by 7 bases; unmatched bases: 6. Germline loops: CDR1 KGHSH, CDR2 LQKENI. The CDR3 DNA sequence: TGTGCCAGCTCATCCGGACAGGGCGGTGAAAAACTGTTTTTT. Residues: CASSSGQGGEKLFF.

The chain couples TRBV28 to TRBJ1-4; 8 bases align to TRBD1. CDR3 length equals 15 residues. Germline CDR1 reads MDHEN; CDR2 reads SYDVKM. With V trimmed by 6 bases and J by 3 bases, 6 bases remained unmatched. The CDR3 region has the DNA TGTGCCAGCAGATCCCCGGGACAGGCTAATGAAAAACTGTTTTTT. It codes for CASRSPGQANEKLFF.

The CDR3: CSVREIWTAQETQYF. The CDR3 coding sequence is TGCAGCGTGAGAGAAATATGGACAGCTCAAGAGACCCAGTACTTC. The chain has TRBV29-1 and TRBJ2-5; D is possibly TRBD1 (6 bases). The V end lost 6 bases, the J end lost 2 bases, and 19 bases lay between the germline ends. This CDR3 is built from 15 residues. The germline V gene has CDR1 SQVTM and CDR2 ANQGSEA.

This rearrangement joins TRBV6-5 to TRBJ2-7, with 10 bases lining up with TRBD1. This CDR3 has 15 amino acids. V was clipped by 4 bases and J by 4 bases; unmatched bases: 7. Per the germline V gene, CDR1 is MNHEY and CDR2 is SVGAGI. Written as DNA, the CDR3 is TGTGCCAGCAGTTCGGACAGGGGGAAGAGGTACGAGCAGTACTTC. Its protein is CASSSDRGKRYEQYF.

V usage is TRBV2 and J usage is TRBJ2-7, with a weak D call TRBD2 (6 bases). Germline V gene sequence: CDR1 SNHLY, CDR2 FYNNEI. The ends were cut back, 0 bases at V and 7 bases at J, with 10 bases in the middle. The CDR3 is 13 residues long. CDR3: CASSEARAGEQYF. CDR3 in DNA: TGTGCCAGCAGTGAAGCGCGGGCGGGGGAGCAGTACTTC.

In its sample, this clone was seen once. The chain recombines TRBV7-8 with TRBJ1-1, with unresolved D. CDR1 and CDR2 from the germline V gene are SGHVS and FQNEAQ. The CDR3 runs 16 residues. V was trimmed by 3 bases and J by 1 base, leaving 15 bases between them. The CDR3 spells CASSLDRVGWNTEAFF. CDR3 nucleotides: TGTGCCAGCAGCTTGGACCGGGTTGGGTGGAACACTGAAGCTTTCTTT.